Sequencing of this TCR beta chain was carried out in a study of cytomegalovirus exposure and HLA in healthy donors. Everyone who donated was a healthy bone marrow donor. Germline V lookup: CDR1 MNHEY, CDR2 SMNVEV (reference sequence). CDR3 size: 14 residues. J lost 4 bases, V lost 6 bases, and 6 bases had no gene match. PCR was performed using 60 Vbeta and 13 Jbeta primers. Using immunoSEQ multiplex PCR, the repertoire was profiled, and TCRdb retains in-frame clones only, with some absent. Of about 120,000 clones listed, 65% to 85% are singletons. Study-wide points: Later on, a genetic analysis was performed. It linked a missense variant in DCLRE1C with V- and J-gene trimming of TCR beta. TCR association rates varied by HLA locus in a later analysis, with DRB1 highest and HLA-C lowest.

A few counts support this clone. No antigen is known for it. Distinct nucleotide sequences in the sample also encode this CDR3. The chain recombines TRBV27 with TRBJ2-5, with 9 bases aligning to TRBD2. The sequenced sample consisted of PBMCs. This sequence was found in a woman between 35 and 50 years old in good health and CMV-seropositive. CDR3: CASSSSTSGETQYF. DNA of the CDR3: TGTGCCAGCAGCTCCTCGACTAGCGGAGAGACCCAGTACTTC.